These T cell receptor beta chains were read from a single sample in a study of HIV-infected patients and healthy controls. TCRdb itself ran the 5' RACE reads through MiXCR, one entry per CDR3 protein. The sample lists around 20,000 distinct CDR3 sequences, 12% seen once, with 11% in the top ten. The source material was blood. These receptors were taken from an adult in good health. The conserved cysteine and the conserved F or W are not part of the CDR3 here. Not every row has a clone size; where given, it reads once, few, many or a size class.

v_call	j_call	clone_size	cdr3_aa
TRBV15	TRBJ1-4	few	ATSRSRGPATNEKLF
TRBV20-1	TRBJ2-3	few	SETFTDTQY
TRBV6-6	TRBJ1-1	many	ASSYPHQTEGNEAF
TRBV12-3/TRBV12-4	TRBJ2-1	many	ASTLGQNNEQF
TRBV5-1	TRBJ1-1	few	ASSQGAVTEAF
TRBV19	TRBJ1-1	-	ASTRGGERGTEAF
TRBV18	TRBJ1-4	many	ASSPRTGTNEKLF
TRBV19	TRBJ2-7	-	ASNHNGRSYEQY
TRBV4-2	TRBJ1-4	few	ASSPRTGEEKLF
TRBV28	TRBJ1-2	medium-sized	ASSYHRVLIEALNYGYT
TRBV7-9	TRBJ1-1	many	ASSSRGGRSAEAF
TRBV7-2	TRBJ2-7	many	ASSLQPSGGASSYEQY
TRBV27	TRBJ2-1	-	ASSFQGEEMEQF
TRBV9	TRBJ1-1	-	ASSVVTPRGTEAF
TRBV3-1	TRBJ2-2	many	ASSHSVLFTGELF
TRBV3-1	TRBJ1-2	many	ASSQEVRADANYGYT
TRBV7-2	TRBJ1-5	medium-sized	ASSPDPTQGLGNQPQH
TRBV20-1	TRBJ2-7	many	RLSGQNSYEQY
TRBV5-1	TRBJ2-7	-	ASSFRRTGSYEQY
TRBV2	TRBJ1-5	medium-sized	ASSGQGVNQPQH
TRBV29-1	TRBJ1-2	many	SVEEGRGSGYT
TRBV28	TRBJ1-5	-	ASRGGYSNQPQH
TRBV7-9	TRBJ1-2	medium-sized	ASSRPLSGGYT
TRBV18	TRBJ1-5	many	ASSPTGISNQPQH
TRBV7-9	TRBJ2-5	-	ASSHHRVLVETQY
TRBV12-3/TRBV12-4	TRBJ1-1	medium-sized	ASSLRDRVSEAF
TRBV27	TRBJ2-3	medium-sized	ASRADRDTQY
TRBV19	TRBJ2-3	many	ASTRQWTITDTQY
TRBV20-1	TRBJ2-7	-	SAASGQLYEQY